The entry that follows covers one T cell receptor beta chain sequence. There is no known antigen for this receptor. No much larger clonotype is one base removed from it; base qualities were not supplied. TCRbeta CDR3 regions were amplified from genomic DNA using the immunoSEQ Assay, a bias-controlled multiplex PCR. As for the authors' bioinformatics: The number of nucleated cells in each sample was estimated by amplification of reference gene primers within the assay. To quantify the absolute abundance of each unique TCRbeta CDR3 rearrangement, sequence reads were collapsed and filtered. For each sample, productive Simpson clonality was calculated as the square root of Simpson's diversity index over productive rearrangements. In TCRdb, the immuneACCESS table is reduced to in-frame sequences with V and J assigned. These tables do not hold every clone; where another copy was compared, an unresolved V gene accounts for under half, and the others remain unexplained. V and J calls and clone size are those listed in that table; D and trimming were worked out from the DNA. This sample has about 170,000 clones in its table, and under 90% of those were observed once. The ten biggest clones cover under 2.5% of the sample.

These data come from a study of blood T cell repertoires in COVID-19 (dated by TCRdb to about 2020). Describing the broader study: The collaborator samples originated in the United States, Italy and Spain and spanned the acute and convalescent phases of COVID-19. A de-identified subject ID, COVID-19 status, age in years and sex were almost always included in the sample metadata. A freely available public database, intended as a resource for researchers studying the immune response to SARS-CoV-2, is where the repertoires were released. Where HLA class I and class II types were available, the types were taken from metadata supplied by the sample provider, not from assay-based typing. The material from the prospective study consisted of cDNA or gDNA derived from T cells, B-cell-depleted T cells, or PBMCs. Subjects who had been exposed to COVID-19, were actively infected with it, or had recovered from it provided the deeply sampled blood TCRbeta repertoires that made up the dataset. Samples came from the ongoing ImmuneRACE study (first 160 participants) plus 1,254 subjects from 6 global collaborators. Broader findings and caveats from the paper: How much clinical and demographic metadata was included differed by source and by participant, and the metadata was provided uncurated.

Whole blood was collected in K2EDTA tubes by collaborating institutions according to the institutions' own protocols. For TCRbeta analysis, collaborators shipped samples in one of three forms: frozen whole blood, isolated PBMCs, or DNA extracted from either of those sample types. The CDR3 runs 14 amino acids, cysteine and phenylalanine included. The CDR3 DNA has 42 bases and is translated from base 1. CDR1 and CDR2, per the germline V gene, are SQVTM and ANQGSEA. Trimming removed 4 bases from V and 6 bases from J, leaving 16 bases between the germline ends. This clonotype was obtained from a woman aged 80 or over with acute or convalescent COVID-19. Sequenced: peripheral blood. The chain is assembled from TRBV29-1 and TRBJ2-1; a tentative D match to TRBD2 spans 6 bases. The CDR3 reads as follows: CSVGLAGLTNEQFF. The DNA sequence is TGCAGCGTTGGTCTGGCGGGATTGACCAATGAGCAGTTCTTC.